The text below deals with one T cell receptor beta chain. The data stem from a study of shared clonotypes between healthy human individuals. For the study at large: Participating donors consisted of two women and a few men aged 18 to 49.

Data came from immunoSEQ multiplex PCR; TCRdb stores just in-frame clones and leaves some out. The data show 2,100,000 or so clones, with about 94% seen just once and roughly 0.13% held by the top ten. V lost 0 bases and J 2 bases, leaving 11 bases between the germline ends. This CDR3 has 15 amino acids. Germline-derived CDR1 and CDR2 are LGHNA and YSLEER. The chain recombines TRBV4-3 with TRBJ2-7; D could derive from TRBD1 or TRBD2 (6 bases each). Sequenced sample: naive CD4+ T cells sorted from blood. Noted subset: CD45RA+ positively selected. This sequence was found in a man between 18 and 29 years old in good health. CDR3 DNA: TGCGCCAGCAGCCAAGAACCGGGGGCCACCTACGAGCAGTACTTC. Its translation is CASSQEPGATYEQYF.